Described below is a single T cell receptor beta chain sequence and its context. The antigen remains unidentified. This sample was included in a study of T cells after yellow fever vaccination. For the study at large: Fractions containing few cells were prepared with SMART-Seq v4 Ultra Low Input. General study results and limits: The booster response re-showed most primary clones: 96% CD4, around 90% CD8. Weaker in magnitude, the secondary response showed a faster peak on day 5 versus 15.

There are 15 residues in the CDR3. V lost 3 bases and J lost 1; bases outside the gene matches: 4. TCRdb reprocessed the 5' RACE reads with MiXCR, giving one entry per CDR3 protein. The sample yields approximately 510,000 distinct CDR3 sequences, 21% seen once. The chain uses TRBV12-3 or TRBV12-4 and TRBJ2-5; 8 positions agree with TRBD2. The sample consisted of PBMCs, taken more than 20 days after the first yellow fever vaccination. The TCR was taken from a young man who received the YFV17D yellow fever vaccine. CDR3 region: CASSFRGGSQETQYF. CDR3 nucleotides: TGTGCCAGCAGTTTTCGCGGGGGGAGCCAAGAGACCCAGTACTTC.